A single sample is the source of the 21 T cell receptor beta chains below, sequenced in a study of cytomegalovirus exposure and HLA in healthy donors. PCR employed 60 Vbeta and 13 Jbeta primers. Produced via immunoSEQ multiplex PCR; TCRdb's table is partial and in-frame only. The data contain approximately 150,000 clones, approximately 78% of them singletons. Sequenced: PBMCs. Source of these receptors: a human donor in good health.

The CDR3 DNA reads as TGTGCCAGCAGCTTCCTACGGAGGACCAATGAAAAACTGTTTTTT. Its translation: CASSFLRRTNEKLFF. The V gene is TRBV5-8, the J gene TRBJ1-4; no reliable D call. Germline V CDR1 and CDR2: SGHTS, YDEGEE. Between the trimmed V and J ends, which lost 2 bases and 5 bases, there was a span of 13 bases. The CDR3 is 15 amino acids.

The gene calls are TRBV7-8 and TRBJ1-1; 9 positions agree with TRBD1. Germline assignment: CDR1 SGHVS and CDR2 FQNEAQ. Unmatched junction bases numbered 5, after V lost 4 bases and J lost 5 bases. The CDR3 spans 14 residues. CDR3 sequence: CASSSTGGRTEAFF. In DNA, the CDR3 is TGTGCCAGCAGCTCCACAGGGGGCCGGACTGAAGCTTTCTTT.

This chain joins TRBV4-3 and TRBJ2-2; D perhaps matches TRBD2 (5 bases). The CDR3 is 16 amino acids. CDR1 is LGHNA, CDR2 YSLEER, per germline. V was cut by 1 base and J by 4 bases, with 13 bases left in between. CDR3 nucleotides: TGCGCCAGCAGCCAAGCCTGGACTGGGGTCACCGGGGAGCTGTTTTTT. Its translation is CASSQAWTGVTGELFF.

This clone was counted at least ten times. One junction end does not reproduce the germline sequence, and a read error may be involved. The CDR3 loop is CASSVDILVF. The CDR3 DNA reads TGTGCCAGCAGTGTGGACATCCTAGTTTTT. The rearrangement joins TRBV2 to TRBJ1-4, with D possibly being TRBD1 (5 bases). Germline V gene sequence: CDR1 SNHLY, CDR2 FYNNEI. This CDR3 has 10 residues.

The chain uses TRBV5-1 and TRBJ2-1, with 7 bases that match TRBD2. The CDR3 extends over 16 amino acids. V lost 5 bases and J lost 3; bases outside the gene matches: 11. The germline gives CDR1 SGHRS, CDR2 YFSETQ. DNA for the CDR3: TGCGCCAGCAGAGTGAGCTGGACTAGTGACTACAATGAGCAGTTCTTC. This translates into CASRVSWTSDYNEQFF.

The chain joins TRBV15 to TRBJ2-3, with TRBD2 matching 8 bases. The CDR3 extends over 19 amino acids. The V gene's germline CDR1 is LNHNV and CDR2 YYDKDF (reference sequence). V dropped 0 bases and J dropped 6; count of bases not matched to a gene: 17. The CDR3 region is CATSRDRNSGGGERDTQYF. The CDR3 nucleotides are TGTGCCACCAGCAGAGATCGGAATTCGGGGGGGGGCGAAAGGGATACGCAGTATTTT.

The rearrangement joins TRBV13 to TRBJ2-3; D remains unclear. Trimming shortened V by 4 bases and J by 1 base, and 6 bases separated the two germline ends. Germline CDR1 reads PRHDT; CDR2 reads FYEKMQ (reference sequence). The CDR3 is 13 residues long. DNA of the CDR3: TGTGCCAGCAGCTCGGTCGGCACAGATACGCAGTATTTT. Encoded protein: CASSSVGTDTQYF.

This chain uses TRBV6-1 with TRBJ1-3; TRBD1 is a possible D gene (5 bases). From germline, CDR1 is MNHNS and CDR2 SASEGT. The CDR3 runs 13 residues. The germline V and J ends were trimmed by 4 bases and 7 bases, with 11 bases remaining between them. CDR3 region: CASSAQGGNTIYF. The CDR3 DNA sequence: TGTGCCAGCAGTGCGCAGGGTGGCAACACCATATATTTT.

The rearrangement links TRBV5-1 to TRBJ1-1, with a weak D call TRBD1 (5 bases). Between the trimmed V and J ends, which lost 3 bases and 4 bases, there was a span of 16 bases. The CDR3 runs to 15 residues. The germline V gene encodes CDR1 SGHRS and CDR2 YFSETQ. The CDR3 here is CASSWRGREGTEAFF. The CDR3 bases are TGCGCCAGCAGCTGGCGCGGCAGGGAGGGCACTGAAGCTTTCTTT.

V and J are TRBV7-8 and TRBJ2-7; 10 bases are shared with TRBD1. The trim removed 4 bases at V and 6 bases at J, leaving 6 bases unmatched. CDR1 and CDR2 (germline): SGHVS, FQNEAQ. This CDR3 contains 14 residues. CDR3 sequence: CASSSGQGLFEQYF. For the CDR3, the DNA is TGTGCCAGCAGCTCGGGACAGGGGCTGTTCGAGCAGTACTTC. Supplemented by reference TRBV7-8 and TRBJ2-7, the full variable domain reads GAGVSQSPRYKVAKRGQDVALRCDPISGHVSLFWYQQALGQGPEFLTYFQNEAQLDKSGLPSDRFFAERPEGSVSTLKIQRTQQEDSAVYLCASSSGQGLFEQYFGPGTRLTVT.

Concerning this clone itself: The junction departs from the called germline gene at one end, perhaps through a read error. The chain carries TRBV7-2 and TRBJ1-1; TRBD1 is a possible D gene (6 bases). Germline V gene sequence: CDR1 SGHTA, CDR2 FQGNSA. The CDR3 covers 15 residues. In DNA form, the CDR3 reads TGTGCCAGCAGCTTAGCGGCAGGGGCGAACACTGAAGATTTCTTT. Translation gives CASSLAAGANTEDFF.

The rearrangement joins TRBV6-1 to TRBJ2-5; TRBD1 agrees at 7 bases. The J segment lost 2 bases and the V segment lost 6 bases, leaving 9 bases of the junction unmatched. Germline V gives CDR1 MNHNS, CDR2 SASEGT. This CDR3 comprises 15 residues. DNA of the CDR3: TGTGCCAGCAGCCCAAGGGACAGCTTACAAGAGACCCAGTACTTC. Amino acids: CASSPRDSLQETQYF.

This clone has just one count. The CDR3 nucleotides are TGTGCCAGCAGCTCGCGACTCGGGACAGTTAACACTGAAGCTTTCTTT. As protein: CASSSRLGTVNTEAFF. The chain carries TRBV5-6 and TRBJ1-1; 7 nucleotides match TRBD1. The CDR3 contains 16 residues. Germline CDR1 and CDR2: SGHDT and YYEEEE. After removal of 3 bases from V and 2 bases from J, the junction contained 10 bases not matched to a gene.

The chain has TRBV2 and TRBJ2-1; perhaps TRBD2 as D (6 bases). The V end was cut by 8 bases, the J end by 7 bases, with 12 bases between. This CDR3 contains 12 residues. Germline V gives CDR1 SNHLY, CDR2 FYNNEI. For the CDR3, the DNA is TGTGCCAGCTCCGGGGGTAAGAATGAGCAGTTCTTC. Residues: CASSGGKNEQFF.

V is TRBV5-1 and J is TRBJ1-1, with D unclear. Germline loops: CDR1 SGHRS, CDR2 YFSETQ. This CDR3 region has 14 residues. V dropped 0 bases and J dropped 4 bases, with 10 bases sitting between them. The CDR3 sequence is CASSLGQMSTEAFF. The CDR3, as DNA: TGCGCCAGCAGCTTGGGACAAATGAGCACTGAAGCTTTCTTT.

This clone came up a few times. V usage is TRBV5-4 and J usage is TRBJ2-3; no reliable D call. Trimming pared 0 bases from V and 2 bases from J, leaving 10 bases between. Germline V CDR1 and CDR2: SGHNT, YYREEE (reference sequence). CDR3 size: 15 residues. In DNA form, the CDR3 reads TGTGCCAGCAGCTTGGGCTCAGGCCCCACAGATACGCAGTATTTT. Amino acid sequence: CASSLGSGPTDTQYF.

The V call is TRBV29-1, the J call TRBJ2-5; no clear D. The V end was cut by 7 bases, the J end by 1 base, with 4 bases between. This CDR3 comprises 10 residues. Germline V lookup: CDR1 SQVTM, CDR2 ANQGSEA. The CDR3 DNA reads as TGCAGCGCGGGCCAAGAGACCCAGTACTTC. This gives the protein CSAGQETQYF.

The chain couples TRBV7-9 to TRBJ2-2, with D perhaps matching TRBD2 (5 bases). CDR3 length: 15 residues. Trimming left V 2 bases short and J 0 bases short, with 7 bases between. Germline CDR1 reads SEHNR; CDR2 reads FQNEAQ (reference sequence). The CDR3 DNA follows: TGTGCCAGCAGCTTACCGGGGACGAACACCGGGGAGCTGTTTTTT. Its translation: CASSLPGTNTGELFF.

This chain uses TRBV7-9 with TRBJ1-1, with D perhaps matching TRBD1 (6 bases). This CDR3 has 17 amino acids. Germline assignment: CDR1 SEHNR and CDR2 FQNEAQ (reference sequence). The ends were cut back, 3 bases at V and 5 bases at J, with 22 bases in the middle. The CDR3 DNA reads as TGTGCCAGCAGCTTCGGCAGGGGAGTTGTAGCGGGGACTGAAGCTTTCTTT. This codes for CASSFGRGVVAGTEAFF.

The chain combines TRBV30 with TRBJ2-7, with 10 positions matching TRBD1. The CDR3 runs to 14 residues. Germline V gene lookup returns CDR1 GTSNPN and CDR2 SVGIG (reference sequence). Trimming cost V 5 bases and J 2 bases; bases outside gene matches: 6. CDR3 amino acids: CAWGVGQGAYEQYF. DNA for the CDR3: TGTGCCTGGGGGGTAGGACAGGGGGCCTACGAGCAGTACTTC.

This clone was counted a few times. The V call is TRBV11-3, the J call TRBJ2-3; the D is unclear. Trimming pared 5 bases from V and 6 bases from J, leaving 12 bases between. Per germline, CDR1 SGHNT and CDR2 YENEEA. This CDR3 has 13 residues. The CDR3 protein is CASSNRTVDTQYF. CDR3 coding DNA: TGTGCCAGCAGCAATAGAACAGTGGATACGCAGTATTTT.